Shown below are 2 T cell receptor beta chains from a single sample sequenced in a study of T cells after yellow fever vaccination. TCRdb redid the calling of the 5' RACE reads with MiXCR, one entry per CDR3 protein. Of some 350,000 distinct CDR3 sequences listed, 3% to 4.5% are singletons. The sample consisted of PBMCs, taken 5 days after the yellow fever booster vaccination. These receptors were collected from a man in his late teens or twenties who received the YFV17D yellow fever vaccine.

At least ten counts were recorded for this clonotype. The J gene is TRBJ1-2, the V gene TRBV5-1; D not resolved. This CDR3 has 11 amino acids. CDR1 is SGHRS, CDR2 YFSETQ, per germline. V was pared by 3 bases and J by 4 bases, with 4 bases between. For the CDR3, the DNA is TGCGCCAGCAGCTCCTCCTATGGCTACACCTTC. Translation gives CASSSSYGYTF.

This clonotype was observed at least ten times. The chain has TRBV6-1 and TRBJ1-5; 8 bases align to TRBD1. The CDR3 contains 15 residues. CDR1 and CDR2 (germline): MNHNS, SASEGT. V shed 4 bases, J shed 8 bases, and the junction held 10 bases outside the gene matches. CDR3 protein: CASSGGTGGVEPQHF. For the CDR3, the DNA is TGTGCCAGCAGTGGAGGAACAGGGGGTGTAGAGCCCCAGCATTTT.